This TCR beta chain was recovered during a study of T cell responses to AZD1222 COVID-19 vaccine (dated by TCRdb to the early 2020s). With respect to the entire study: A total of just over 230 trial participants underwent TCR sequencing, of whom 207 received two doses of AZD1222 and about 25 received two doses of the MenACWY control vaccine. Trial participants were enrolled into age subgroups of 18-55, 56-69 and 70-plus years, which contained 148, 28 and 57 TCR-sequenced participants, respectively.

On this clone: This receptor's antigen is unknown. Base qualities are not recorded, but no much larger clone differs from it by a single base.

Overall study results and their limits: Vaccine-associated CD4 TCRs spanned the whole spike protein, with dominant responses in regions 160-218 and 743-854. After two AZD1222 doses, both the breadth and the depth of spike-specific TCRs were significantly higher than at day 0 and than in MenACWY recipients. Only five to seven AZD1222 recipients were SARS-CoV-2 seropositive at baseline, limiting conclusions about previously exposed vaccinees. Participants were mostly white British, with more females than males. The authors suggested clonal diversity may have been underestimated. No day 14 peak-response samples were available, so repertoires were characterized only after the peak T cell response. Reportedly, close to half of the unique spike-specific TCRs recognized epitopes lying outside the regions that are mutated in the B.1.351 and B.1.1.7 variants. In the small 56-69-year group, the increase in depth fell short of significance, most likely because of low power.

The CDR3 regions of human TCRbeta chains were subjected to immunosequencing. The paper's processing steps were these. Repertoire TCRs were matched against a reference library of SARS-CoV-2-specific TCRs generated with the MIRA antigen-specificity platform. Breadth meant the fraction of unique TCRs that were SARS-CoV-2-associated, whereas depth meant the fraction of total T cells that were SARS-CoV-2-associated. Using the MIRA data, each spike-specific TCR was mapped to the spike region that the TCR reacts to and placed in a CD4 or CD8 class. Log10-transformed breadth and depth values were compared by one-way ANOVA with Sidak's multiple comparisons tests. What TCRdb holds here is the immuneACCESS table cut down to in-frame rearrangements. Part of the clones is not present; checked against another copy, under half of the missing clones reflect an unresolved V gene, and the others are unexplained. Clone size and the V and J calls come from that table; the DNA yielded D and trimming. Within this sample are some 180,000 clones, with over 85% of them counted one time only. The ten most abundant clones make up about 1% of the sample.

The time point label, as the study defines it: about 28 days (+/-7) after the second vaccine dose. The sample's treatment or condition label, decoded: meningococcal conjugate vaccine given as trial control. Samples from vaccinated people were obtained from the UK trials COV001 and COV002, which included a single-blind randomized controlled phase 2/3 trial of AZD1222 (ChAdOx1 nCoV-19) in healthy adults. For TCRbeta chain sequencing, PBMC samples were collected from trial participants at day 0 and at day 28 after the second dose. V and J are truncated by 0 bases and 2 bases respectively, leaving an intervening sequence of 5 bases. The CDR3 measures 14 amino acids from cysteine to phenylalanine. Solely the CDR3 DNA is kept, with 42 bases framed from the first base. CDR1 and CDR2 (PRHDT, FYEKMQ) derive from the germline V gene (reference sequence).

This specimen was peripheral blood, taken 28 days after the second dose of the MenACWY control vaccine. The chain was built from TRBV13 and TRBJ1-3, with no confident D gene call. The receptor's source is an adult who received the MenACWY meningococcal vaccine as a control. CDR3 loop: CASSLGVTGNTIYF. The DNA sequence is TGTGCCAGCAGCTTAGGAGTTACTGGAAACACCATATATTTT.